These 8 T cell receptor beta chains came from one sample sequenced in a study of Ad26.COV2.S vaccination and SARS-CoV-2 variants. As to treatment: approximately 18 received Ad26.COV2.S at low or high dose, single or two shots; about 5 received placebo; per-sample allocation not given. Collection of samples fell on day 63 after the first vaccine or placebo injection. Produced via immunoSEQ multiplex PCR; TCRdb's table is partial and in-frame only. The table has 360,000 or so clones, roughly 84% seen once. The input for sequencing was peripheral blood, taken in a trial of Ad26.COV2.S vaccine versus placebo. These receptors all stem from a person aged 18-60 years who received the Ad26.COV2.S COVID-19 vaccine or a placebo.

V gene TRBV2 combines with J gene TRBJ1-5, with D tentatively TRBD1 (6 bases). The CDR3 loop spans 16 amino acids. With 4 bases removed from V and 4 bases from J, the gap between germline ends came to 17 bases. Looked up from germline, CDR1 is SNHLY and CDR2 is FYNNEI. The CDR3 loop is CASSVSYDRRNQPQHF. The CDR3 nucleotides are TGTGCCAGCAGTGTCTCATATGACAGGAGGAATCAGCCCCAGCATTTT.

V usage is TRBV10-3 and J usage is TRBJ1-1; 7 bases match TRBD1. The CDR3 is 15 amino acids. Trimming removed 0 bases from V and 8 bases from J; junction bases left unmatched: 9. CDR1 is ENHRY and CDR2 is SYGVKD in the germline V gene. Written as DNA, the CDR3 is TGTGCCATCAGTGAGTCGCCTTCGAACAGGGGAGAAGCTTTCTTT. Translation: CAISESPSNRGEAFF.

The V and J genes are TRBV4-1 and TRBJ1-6, with TRBD1 identical over 7 bases. The CDR3 spans 19 residues. The V gene end was trimmed by 5 bases and the J gene end by 7 bases; junction bases not matched to a gene: 20. Germline CDR1 MGHRA, CDR2 YSYEKL. The CDR3 sequence is CASSARQGFPEMSNSPLHF. In nucleotides, the CDR3 is TGCGCCAGCAGCGCCCGACAGGGATTCCCAGAAATGAGCAATTCACCCCTCCACTTT.

V and J are TRBV5-1 and TRBJ2-5; D is uncertain. This CDR3 is 14 amino acids long. V was cut by 0 bases and J by 4 bases, with 10 bases left in between. Germline V gene data show CDR1 as SGHRS and CDR2 as YFSETQ. Written as DNA, the CDR3 is TGCGCCAGCAGCTTGGTAGCCTCGGGAGAGACCCAGTACTTC. This translates into CASSLVASGETQYF. Combining the CDR3 with reference TRBV5-1 and TRBJ2-5 gives the whole variable domain KAGVTQTPRYLIKTRGQQVTLSCSPISGHRSVSWYQQTPGQGLQFLFEYFSETQRNKGNFPGRFSGRQFSNSRSEMNVSTLELGDSALYLCASSLVASGETQYFGPGTRLLVL.

This chain joins TRBV14 and TRBJ1-6; D is ambiguous. This CDR3 has 13 residues. Trimming stripped 4 bases from V and 6 bases from J, with 7 bases between. Germline CDR1 and CDR2: SGHDN and FVKESK. This chain's CDR3 is CASSRGPNSPLHF. The CDR3 DNA is TGTGCCAGCAGCCGAGGTCCTAATTCACCCCTCCACTTT.

The chain has TRBV6-5 and TRBJ2-3, with D perhaps matching TRBD1 (6 bases). The germline gives CDR1 MNHEY, CDR2 SVGAGI. The CDR3 has 15 residues. With 2 bases removed from V and 0 bases from J, the gap between germline ends came to 9 bases. The CDR3 reads CASSYGQGSTDTQYF. CDR3 bases: TGTGCCAGCAGTTACGGGCAGGGGAGCACAGATACGCAGTATTTT.

This chain uses TRBV5-1 with TRBJ2-1; D is perhaps TRBD1 or TRBD2 (6 bases each). This CDR3 comprises 14 residues. Trimming stripped 3 bases from V and 6 bases from J, with 13 bases between. Germline assignment: CDR1 SGHRS and CDR2 YFSETQ. The CDR3 region is CASSWAGGGNEQFF. CDR3 nucleotide sequence: TGCGCCAGCAGCTGGGCAGGAGGGGGCAATGAGCAGTTCTTC.

The rearrangement links TRBV9 to TRBJ1-1; 11 bases agree with TRBD1. The length of the CDR3 is 16 residues. Germline V gene data show CDR1 as SGDLS and CDR2 as YYNGEE. J lost 5 bases, V lost 4 bases, and 10 bases had no gene match. This CDR3 is CASSPGQGALGTEAFF. In DNA, the CDR3 is TGTGCCAGCAGCCCTGGACAGGGGGCGCTTGGAACTGAAGCTTTCTTT.